Below, 14 T cell receptor beta chains from the same sample are listed, as sequenced in a study of cytomegalovirus exposure and HLA in healthy donors (dated by TCRdb to the late 2010s). The library was made by the immunoSEQ multiplex PCR assay. The multiplex PCR relied on a mix of 60 forward primers for TCR Vbeta segments and 13 reverse primers for TCR Jbeta segments. TCRdb provides this immuneACCESS table in a form limited to in-frame rearrangements. Some clones are lacking; in checked studies, under half of them reflect an unresolved V gene, and why the rest are absent is not known. For this sample there are 90,000 to 120,000 clones; around 80% appear just once. Under 4.5% of the sample is in the top ten clones. Sequencing was done on a sample of PBMCs. The receptors shown here come from a woman aged 45-60 years in good health and CMV-seropositive.

This sequence joins TRBV4-1 and TRBJ1-1; TRBD1 is a possible D gene (6 bases). The CDR3 is made up of 12 amino acids. CDR1 is MGHRA, CDR2 YSYEKL, per germline. Trimming took off 5 bases at V and 6 bases at J, with 10 bases between the two ends. Here the CDR3 DNA reads TGCGCCAGCAGCACACAGGGTGCTGAAGCTTTCTTT. This encodes CASSTQGAEAFF.

The CDR3 is CASREQGILTGELFF. For the CDR3, the DNA is TGTGCCAGCAGAGAACAGGGCATCCTTACCGGGGAGCTGTTTTTT. The chain couples TRBV6-5 to TRBJ2-2; possible D gene TRBD1, 6 bases. V was shortened by 6 bases and J by 5 bases, with 16 bases between the two germline ends. The CDR3 spans 15 residues. CDR1 is MNHEY and CDR2 is SVGAGI in the germline V gene.

This clone was recorded a few times. The rearrangement links TRBV6-5 to TRBJ1-2, with D possibly TRBD1 on 5 matching bases. The V gene lost 5 bases and the J gene lost 6 bases, with 16 bases spanning the gap. Germline V gene data show CDR1 as MNHEY and CDR2 as SVGAGI. This CDR3 has 14 amino acids. CDR3 nucleotides: TGTGCCAGCAGTCCCCAGGGACTTTTGGATGGCTACACCTTC. Its translation is CASSPQGLLDGYTF.

The chain carries TRBV11-2 and TRBJ2-7, with 7 positions matching TRBD1. Trimming took 5 bases from V and 3 from J; bases not matched to a gene: 19. The germline CDR1 and CDR2 sequences are SGHAT and FQNNGV. This CDR3 is 18 amino acids long. The CDR3 region is CASSPLSGQAARDYEQYF. In DNA, the CDR3 is TGTGCCAGCAGCCCACTCTCCGGACAGGCCGCCCGGGACTACGAGCAGTACTTC.

This clone was seen a few times. V and J are TRBV11-2 and TRBJ2-3; TRBD1 might be the D (5 bases). CDR1 is SGHAT, CDR2 FQNNGV, per germline. V lost 1 base to trimming and J lost 5 bases, with 10 bases between them. This CDR3 has 14 amino acids. This CDR3 reads CASSLVGVRDTQYF. Here the CDR3 DNA reads TGTGCCAGCAGCTTAGTAGGGGTTAGAGATACGCAGTATTTT.

This rearrangement joins TRBV7-9 to TRBJ1-1, with TRBD1 identical over 11 bases. The trim removed 1 base at V and 1 base at J, leaving 2 bases unmatched. Germline assignment: CDR1 SEHNR and CDR2 FQNEAQ (reference sequence). The CDR3 contains 16 residues. CDR3 nucleotide sequence: TGTGCCAGCAGCTTAGACGGGACAGGGGGGAACACTGAAGCTTTCTTT. Its translation is CASSLDGTGGNTEAFF.

This clone was detected only once. The rearrangement uses TRBV30 and TRBJ2-1; 11 nucleotides align to TRBD2. The CDR3 length is 13 residues. V trimming: 7 bases; J trimming: 7 bases; junction bases outside the gene matches: 6. Germline assignment: CDR1 GTSNPN and CDR2 SVGIG (reference sequence). CDR3: CASQIAGGNEQFF. Here the CDR3 DNA reads TGTGCCTCTCAAATAGCGGGGGGGAATGAGCAGTTCTTC.

The chain recombines TRBV11-3 with TRBJ1-1; D is uncertain. The V end lost 4 bases, the J end lost 3 bases, and 9 bases lay between the germline ends. This CDR3 is 13 amino acids long. Germline loops: CDR1 SGHNT, CDR2 YENEEA. The chain's CDR3 is CASSYSGDTEAFF. DNA for the CDR3: TGTGCCAGCAGCTATTCCGGGGACACTGAAGCTTTCTTT. The whole variable domain, remainder taken from reference TRBV11-3 and TRBJ1-1, is EAGVVQSPRYKIIEKKQPVAFWCNPISGHNTLYWYLQNLGQGPELLIRYENEEAVDDSQLPKDRFSAERLKGVDSTLKIQPAELGDSAVYLCASSYSGDTEAFFGQGTRLTVV.

J is TRBJ2-5 and V is TRBV5-1; 12 bases agree with TRBD2. Judging by the DNA end, TRBJ2-7 fits better; the J call may be wrong. This CDR3 region has 16 residues. The V gene's germline CDR1 is SGHRS and CDR2 YFSETQ. The CDR3 loop reads CASSLGGLAGVYEQYF. CDR3 coding DNA: TGCGCCAGCAGCTTGGGGGGACTAGCGGGCGTCTACGAGCAGTACTTC.

V and J are TRBV5-1 and TRBJ2-5, with 10 bases lining up with TRBD1. The CDR3 loop spans 15 amino acids. Trimming removed 4 bases from V and 5 bases from J; junction bases left unmatched: 8. CDR1 is SGHRS, CDR2 YFSETQ, per germline. DNA of the CDR3: TGCGCCAGCAGCATAGCTCGACAGGGGGCCGAGACCCAGTACTTC. This encodes CASSIARQGAETQYF.

This clone was counted between two and nine times. The chain uses TRBV7-9 and TRBJ1-2, with a weak D call TRBD1 (5 bases). Germline V gives CDR1 SEHNR, CDR2 FQNEAQ (reference sequence). The length of the CDR3 is 16 residues. Trimming took off 3 bases at V and 1 base at J, with 15 bases between the two ends. As DNA, the CDR3 is TGTGCCAGCAGCTTCGGAGCCGCCGGGGGTAACTATGGCTACACCTTC. Encoded protein: CASSFGAAGGNYGYTF.

This sequence joins TRBV19 and TRBJ2-6; D remains ambiguous. The CDR3 sequence is 16 residues long. Trimming cost V 3 bases and J 2 bases, with 11 bases left between them. Germline CDR1 is LNHDA and CDR2 is SQIVND (reference sequence). CDR3 loop: CASSIQVKPGANVLTF. The CDR3 bases are TGTGCCAGTAGTATCCAGGTTAAGCCTGGGGCCAACGTCCTGACTTTC.

V gene TRBV5-6 combines with J gene TRBJ1-2; D possibly corresponds to TRBD1 (6 bases). Per germline, CDR1 SGHDT and CDR2 YYEEEE. Deletions cut 4 bases from V and 2 bases from J, with 12 bases between. The CDR3 loop spans 14 amino acids. In DNA form, the CDR3 reads TGTGCCAGCAGCGTGGACAGATCCAACTATGGCTACACCTTC. Protein sequence: CASSVDRSNYGYTF.

The chain combines TRBV14 with TRBJ2-1, with D possibly matching TRBD1 (5 bases). Per the germline V gene, CDR1 is SGHDN and CDR2 is FVKESK. The CDR3 runs 16 residues. V was pared by 4 bases and J by 7 bases, with 20 bases between. The CDR3 loop reads CASSPQKAGLWNEQFF. The CDR3 DNA reads TGTGCCAGCAGCCCCCAGAAAGCAGGGCTCTGGAATGAGCAGTTCTTC.